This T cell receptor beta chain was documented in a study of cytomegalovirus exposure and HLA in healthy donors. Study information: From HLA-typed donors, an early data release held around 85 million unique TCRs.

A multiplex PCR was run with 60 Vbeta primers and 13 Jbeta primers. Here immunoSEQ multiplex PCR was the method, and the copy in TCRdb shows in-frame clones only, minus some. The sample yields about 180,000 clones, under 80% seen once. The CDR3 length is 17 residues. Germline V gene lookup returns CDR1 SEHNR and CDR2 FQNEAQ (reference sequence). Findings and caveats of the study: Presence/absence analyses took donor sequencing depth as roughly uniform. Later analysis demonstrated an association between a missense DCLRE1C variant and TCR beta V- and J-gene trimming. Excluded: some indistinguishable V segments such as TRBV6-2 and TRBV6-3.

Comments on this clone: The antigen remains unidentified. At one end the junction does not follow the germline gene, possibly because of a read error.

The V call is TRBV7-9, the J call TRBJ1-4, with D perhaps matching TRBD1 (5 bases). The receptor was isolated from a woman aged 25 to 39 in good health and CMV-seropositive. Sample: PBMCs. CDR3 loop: CSSRLGAGFATNEKLFF. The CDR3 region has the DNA TGTTCCAGCAGGTTAGGGGCAGGGTTCGCAACTAATGAAAAACTGTTTTTT. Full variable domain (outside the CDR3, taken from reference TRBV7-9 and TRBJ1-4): DTGVSQNPRHKITKRGQNVTFRCDPISEHNRLYWYRQTLGQGPEFLTYFQNEAQLEKSRLLSDRFSAERPKGSFSTLEIQRTEQGDSAMYLCSSRLGAGFATNEKLFFGSGTQLSVL.